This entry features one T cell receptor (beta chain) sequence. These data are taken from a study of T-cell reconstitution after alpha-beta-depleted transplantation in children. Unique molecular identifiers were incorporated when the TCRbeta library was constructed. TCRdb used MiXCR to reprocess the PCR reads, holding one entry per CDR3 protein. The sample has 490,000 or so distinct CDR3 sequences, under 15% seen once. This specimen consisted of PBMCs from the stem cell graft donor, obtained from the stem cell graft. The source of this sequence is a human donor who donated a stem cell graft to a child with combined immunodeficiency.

The DNA for the CDR3 is TGCGCCAGCAGCCAAGATCTCGAGCGGAGAGCCGGGGAGCTGTTTTTT. Its protein is CASSQDLERRAGELFF. The V and J genes are TRBV4-3 and TRBJ2-2; D is perhaps TRBD2 (5 bases). V was pared by 0 bases and J by 6 bases, with 14 bases between. The CDR3 spans 16 residues. Germline assignment: CDR1 LGHNA and CDR2 YSLEER.